This T cell receptor (beta chain) stems from a study of blood T cell repertoires in COVID-19. Germline values: CDR1 MDHEN, CDR2 SYDVKM. V shed 5 bases and J 0 bases; nucleotides not matched to a gene: 10. The CDR3 contains 17 residues. The method was immunoSEQ multiplex PCR; TCRdb's version includes in-frame clones alone and lacks a portion of them. The sample includes roughly 110,000 clones, about 64% of them seen just once. The chain is built from TRBV28 and TRBJ1-5; TRBD1 matches at 7 bases. The sequencing input was peripheral blood. This receptor was identified in a human donor with acute or convalescent COVID-19. The donor label of this sample is uncertain. As DNA, the CDR3 is TGTGCCAGCAGTCAAATACAGGGGTTTAATAGCAATCAGCCCCAGCATTTT. This encodes CASSQIQGFNSNQPQHF.